A single sample gave rise to the 19 T cell receptor beta chains below, sequenced in a study of CD8 T cells in ankylosing spondylitis. General observations from the study: A motif of 8 or 9 highly homologous TCR beta variants was seen as apparently characteristic of ankylosing spondylitis blood.

What these receptors recognize is not known. Each CDR3 protein is one row after TCRdb ran MiXCR on the 5' RACE reads. The profile shows some 700,000 distinct CDR3 sequences, 15% to 20% of them singletons. The sequenced sample was blood, either unsorted or a sorted T cell fraction (not recorded which). These receptors were taken from a male donor with ankylosing spondylitis.

V gene TRBV30 combines with J gene TRBJ2-1; 9 nucleotides line up with TRBD2. The germline V gene encodes CDR1 GTSNPN and CDR2 SVGIG (reference sequence). The CDR3 has 15 residues. The trim removed 0 bases at V and 3 bases at J, leaving 3 bases unmatched. The CDR3 reads CAWSVRAGGYNEQFF. CDR3 nucleotide sequence: TGTGCCTGGAGTGTACGAGCGGGGGGCTACAATGAGCAGTTCTTC.

This clonotype was counted a few times. The chain recombines TRBV4-1 with TRBJ2-1; 9 nucleotides match TRBD2. Germline V gene sequence: CDR1 MGHRA, CDR2 YSYEKL. J lost 0 bases, V lost 1 base, and 4 bases had no gene match. The CDR3 spans 17 residues. The CDR3 DNA reads as TGCGCCAGCAGCCAAGGTCTTAGCGGGAGCTCCTACAATGAGCAGTTCTTC. The encoded protein is CASSQGLSGSSYNEQFF.

This clonotype was seen repeatedly, ten times or more. The V gene is TRBV12-3 or TRBV12-4, the J gene TRBJ2-1; TRBD2 matches 10 bases. CDR3 length: 16 residues. The V and J ends lost 6 bases and 0 bases, in that order; junction bases with no gene match: 5. The CDR3: CASSRRTSGSYNEQFF. In DNA form, the CDR3 reads TGTGCCAGCAGCAGAAGGACTAGCGGCTCCTACAATGAGCAGTTCTTC.

The chain recombines TRBV28 with TRBJ2-5; 8 nucleotides agree with TRBD2. The junction had 3 bases not matched to a gene; V was cut back by 3 bases and J by 0 bases. The CDR3 runs to 15 residues. Looked up from germline, CDR1 is MDHEN and CDR2 is SYDVKM. The CDR3 region has the DNA TGTGCCAGCAGTTTCGAACTAGCGGACCAAGAGACCCAGTACTTC. This encodes CASSFELADQETQYF.

The J gene is TRBJ2-1, the V gene TRBV6-2 or TRBV6-3, with TRBD2 as a possible D gene (5 bases). Trimming stripped 2 bases from V and 0 bases from J, with 11 bases between. CDR1 and CDR2 from the germline V gene are MNHEY and SVGEGT. This CDR3 is built from 16 residues. The CDR3 sequence is CASSYVTGSSYNEQFF. CDR3 coding DNA: TGTGCCAGCAGTTACGTTACGGGAAGCTCCTACAATGAGCAGTTCTTC.

Notes on this clonotype: A much larger clone lies a single base off, so this may be a read error. This chain joins TRBV20-1 and TRBJ1-1, with D tentatively TRBD1 (6 bases). This CDR3 is 12 amino acids long. Germline CDR1 DFQATT, CDR2 SNEGSKA (reference sequence). Trimming shortened V by 4 bases and J by 1 base, and 7 bases separated the two germline ends. CDR3 nucleotide sequence: TGCAGTGCTAAACAGGGGAACACTGAAGCTTTCTTT. Encoded protein: CSAKQGNTEAFF.

This clonotype occurred a few times. This rearrangement joins TRBV28 to TRBJ2-5, with D perhaps TRBD2 (6 bases). Germline assignment: CDR1 MDHEN and CDR2 SYDVKM. The V gene lost 3 bases and the J gene lost 5 bases, with 10 bases spanning the gap. The CDR3 has 13 amino acids. In DNA form, the CDR3 reads TGTGCCAGCAGTTTGTGGGAGGACGAGACCCAGTACTTC. Protein product: CASSLWEDETQYF.

The V gene is TRBV4-2, the J gene TRBJ2-7, with no clear D. The V and J ends lost 3 bases and 0 bases respectively, with 15 bases between them. Germline V lookup: CDR1 LGHNA, CDR2 YNFKEQ. The CDR3 loop spans 16 amino acids. CDR3 amino acids: CASSHEDGMSSYEQYF. For the CDR3, the DNA is TGTGCCAGCAGCCACGAAGACGGAATGAGCTCCTACGAGCAGTACTTC.

This clonotype was detected a few times. This CDR3 is CASGAPNQETQYF. The CDR3, as DNA: TGTGCTAGTGGTGCACCCAACCAAGAGACCCAGTACTTC. This chain connects TRBV12-5 to TRBJ2-5; no clear D. The CDR3 length is 13 residues. Trimming pared 5 bases from V and 0 bases from J, leaving 7 bases between. CDR1 is LGHNT and CDR2 is FRNRAP in the germline V gene.

The J gene is TRBJ1-1, the V gene TRBV2, with D perhaps matching TRBD1 (6 bases). Germline V gene lookup returns CDR1 SNHLY and CDR2 FYNNEI. Trimming took off 4 bases at V and 1 base at J, with 16 bases between the two ends. This CDR3 region has 16 residues. As DNA, the CDR3 is TGTGCCAGCAGTGTCAACAGGGTGAATAAGAACACTGAAGCTTTCTTT. Residues: CASSVNRVNKNTEAFF. Full variable domain (outside the CDR3, taken from reference TRBV2 and TRBJ1-1): EPEVTQTPSHQVTQMGQEVILRCVPISNHLYFYWYRQILGQKVEFLVSFYNNEISEKSEIFDDQFSVERPDGSNFTLKIRSTKLEDSAMYFCASSVNRVNKNTEAFFGQGTRLTVV.

The chain uses TRBV7-3 and TRBJ2-2, with D perhaps matching TRBD1 (6 bases). Germline V gives CDR1 SGHTA, CDR2 FQGTGA. This CDR3 spans 21 amino acids. The V end was cut by 1 base, the J end by 0 bases, with 24 bases between. The CDR3 DNA is TGTGCCAGCAGCTTAAGGGGGCTCACGGAGAGGGACCTAGCGAACACCGGGGAGCTGTTTTTT. Amino acid sequence: CASSLRGLTERDLANTGELFF.

The sample holds many counts of this clonotype. The CDR3 sequence is CASSNGDRNYEQYF. As DNA, the CDR3 is TGTGCCAGCAGTAACGGGGACAGGAACTACGAGCAGTACTTC. J is TRBJ2-7 and V is TRBV27; 8 positions match TRBD1. With V trimmed by 5 bases and J by 3 bases, 6 bases remained unmatched. There are 14 residues in the CDR3. Per the germline V gene, CDR1 is MNHEY and CDR2 is SMNVEV (reference sequence).

In this sample, this clonotype turned up a few times. V is TRBV27 and J is TRBJ2-3; no clear D gene. Germline CDR1 MNHEY, CDR2 SMNVEV (reference sequence). The CDR3 spans 16 residues. Between the trimmed V and J ends, which lost 2 bases and 0 bases, there was a span of 12 bases. The CDR3 DNA reads TGTGCCAGCAGTTTACGTTCTCTGGCCAGCACAGATACGCAGTATTTT. Translation gives CASSLRSLASTDTQYF.

This rearrangement joins TRBV2 to TRBJ2-5, with 8 nucleotides matching TRBD1. The CDR3 is 16 amino acids. With V trimmed by 5 bases and J by 2 bases, 10 bases remained unmatched. CDR1 is SNHLY and CDR2 is FYNNEI in the germline V gene. This chain's CDR3 is CASSLQGQAAQETQYF. CDR3 nucleotides: TGTGCCAGCAGTCTCCAGGGACAGGCCGCTCAAGAGACCCAGTACTTC.

This chain connects TRBV3-1 to TRBJ2-7, with 8 bases aligning to TRBD1. V dropped 3 bases and J dropped 6; count of bases not matched to a gene: 4. The CDR3 is made up of 13 amino acids. CDR1 LGHDT and CDR2 YNNKEL come from the germline V gene (reference sequence). CDR3 in amino acids: CASSHLDRAEQYF. Written as DNA, the CDR3 is TGTGCCAGCAGCCACCTGGACAGGGCCGAGCAGTACTTC.

The chain has TRBV6-1 and TRBJ2-1; 7 bases map to TRBD1. Germline-derived CDR1 and CDR2 are MNHNS and SASEGT. CDR3 size: 16 residues. V trimming: 7 bases; J trimming: 3 bases; junction bases outside the gene matches: 12. The CDR3 is CASTQTGSLRYNEQFF. CDR3 in DNA: TGTGCCAGCACCCAGACAGGGTCGCTACGCTACAATGAGCAGTTCTTC.

V usage is TRBV2 and J usage is TRBJ2-5, with TRBD2 identical over 11 bases. The trim removed 7 bases at V and 14 bases at J, leaving 12 bases unmatched. From germline, CDR1 is SNHLY and CDR2 FYNNEI. The CDR3 is made up of 13 amino acids. The CDR3 is CASTVPNTSGGYF. The CDR3 DNA sequence: TGTGCCAGCACCGTACCAAACACTAGCGGGGGATACTTC.

The chain combines TRBV12-3 or TRBV12-4 with TRBJ2-1, with D unresolved. V was shortened by 7 bases and J by 4 bases, with 20 bases between the two germline ends. The CDR3 is 16 amino acids. The CDR3 nucleotides are TGTGCCAGCACGGAGACGGGCGCGCTATTTTACAATGAGCAGTTCTTC. This codes for CASTETGALFYNEQFF.

This rearrangement joins TRBV3-1 to TRBJ2-5; D tentatively fits TRBD1 or TRBD2 (5 bases each). The CDR3 is made up of 14 amino acids. Trimming left V 3 bases short and J 2 bases short, with 10 bases between. The germline gives CDR1 LGHDT, CDR2 YNNKEL (reference sequence). CDR3 DNA: TGTGCCAGCAGCCACGGGACGGGACAAGAGACCCAGTACTTC. This translates into CASSHGTGQETQYF.